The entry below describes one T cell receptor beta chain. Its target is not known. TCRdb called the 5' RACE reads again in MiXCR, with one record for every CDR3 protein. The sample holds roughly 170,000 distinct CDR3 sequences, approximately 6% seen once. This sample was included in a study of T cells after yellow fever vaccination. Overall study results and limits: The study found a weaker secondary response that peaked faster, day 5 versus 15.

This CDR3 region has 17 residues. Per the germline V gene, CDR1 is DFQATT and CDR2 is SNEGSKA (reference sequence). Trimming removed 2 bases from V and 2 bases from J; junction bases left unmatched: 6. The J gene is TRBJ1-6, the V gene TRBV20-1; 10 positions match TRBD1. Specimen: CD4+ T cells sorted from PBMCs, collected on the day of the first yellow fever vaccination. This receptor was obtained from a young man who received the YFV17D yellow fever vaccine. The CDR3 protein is CSARRGQGTAYNSPLHF. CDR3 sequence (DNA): TGCAGTGCTAGACGGGGACAGGGGACAGCCTATAATTCACCCCTCCACTTT.